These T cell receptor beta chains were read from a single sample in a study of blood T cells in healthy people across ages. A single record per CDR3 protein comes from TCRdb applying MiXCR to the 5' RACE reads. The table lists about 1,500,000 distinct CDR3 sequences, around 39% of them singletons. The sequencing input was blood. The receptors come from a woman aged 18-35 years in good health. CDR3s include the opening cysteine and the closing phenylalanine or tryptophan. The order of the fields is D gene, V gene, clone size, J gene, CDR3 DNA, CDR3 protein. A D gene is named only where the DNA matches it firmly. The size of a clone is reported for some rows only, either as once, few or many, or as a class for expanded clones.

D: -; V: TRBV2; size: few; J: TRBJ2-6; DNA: TGTGCCAGCAGAGAGCCAAGTTCTGGGGCCAACGTCCTGACTTTC; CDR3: CASREPSSGANVLTF
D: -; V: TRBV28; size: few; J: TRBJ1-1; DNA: TGTGCCAGCACCCTGGACAGAAGAGAAGCTTTCTTT; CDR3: CASTLDRREAFF
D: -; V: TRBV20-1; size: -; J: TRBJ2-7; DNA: TGCAGTGCGCAGGGGACTATGACCCTCTACGAGCAGTACTTC; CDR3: CSAQGTMTLYEQYF
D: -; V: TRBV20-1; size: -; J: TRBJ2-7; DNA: TGCAGTGCTAGTCCCCCAGGCGTCTCCTACAATGAGCAGTACTTC; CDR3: CSASPPGVSYNEQYF
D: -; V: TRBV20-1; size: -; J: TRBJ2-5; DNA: TGCAGTGCTAGACCCCCTTTTATGACCCAGTACTTC; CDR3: CSARPPFMTQYF
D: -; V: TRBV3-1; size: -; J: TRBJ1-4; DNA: TGTGCCAGCAGCCAGGGTCGTGAAAAACTGTTTTTT; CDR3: CASSQGREKLFF
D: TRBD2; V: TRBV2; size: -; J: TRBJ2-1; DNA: TGTGCCAGCAGGGAGACTAGCGGGAGTTACAATGAGCAGTTCTTC; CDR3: CASRETSGSYNEQFF
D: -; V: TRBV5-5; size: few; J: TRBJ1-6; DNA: TGTGCCAGCCTCCGGGACGGCAATAATTCACCCCTCCACTTT; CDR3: CASLRDGNNSPLHF
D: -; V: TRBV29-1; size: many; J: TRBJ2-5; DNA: TGCAGCGTTGCGCTCCACCAAGAGACCCAGTACTTC; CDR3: CSVALHQETQYF
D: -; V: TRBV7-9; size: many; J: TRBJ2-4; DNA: TGTGCCAGCAGCAGGACAAACATTCAGTACTTC; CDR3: CASSRTNIQYF
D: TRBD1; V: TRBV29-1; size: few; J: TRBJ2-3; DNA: TGCAGCGCAGGGGGATGGAGGACAGATACGCAGTATTTT; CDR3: CSAGGWRTDTQYF
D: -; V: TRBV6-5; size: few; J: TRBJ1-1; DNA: TGTGCCAGCAGTCAACTTGGGCATTTAAACACTGAAGCTTTCTTT; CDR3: CASSQLGHLNTEAFF
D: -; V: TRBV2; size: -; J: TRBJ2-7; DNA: TGTGCCAGCAGTGAACTAGGCCTGCCCCCCTCCTACGAGCAGTACTTC; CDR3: CASSELGLPPSYEQYF
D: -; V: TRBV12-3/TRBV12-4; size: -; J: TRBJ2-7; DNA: TGTGCCAGCACCCCGGACAGTCCCTACTACGAGCAGTACTTC; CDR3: CASTPDSPYYEQYF
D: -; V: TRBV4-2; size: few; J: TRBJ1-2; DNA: TGTGCCAGCAGCCAAGGAGAGACAGCCTATGGCTACACCTTC; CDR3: CASSQGETAYGYTF
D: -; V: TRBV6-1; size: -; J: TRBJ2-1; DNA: TGTGCCAGCAGCACTTTCCGAGAGACCCAGTTCTTC; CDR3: CASSTFRETQFF
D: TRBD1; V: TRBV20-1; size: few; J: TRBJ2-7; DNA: TGCAGTGCTAACAAAAGACAGGGCCTCTCCTACGAGCAGTACTTC; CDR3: CSANKRQGLSYEQYF
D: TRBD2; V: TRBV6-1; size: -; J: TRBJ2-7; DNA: TGTGCCAGCAGTGAACTAGGACTAGTCTGGTACGAGCAGTACTTC; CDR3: CASSELGLVWYEQYF
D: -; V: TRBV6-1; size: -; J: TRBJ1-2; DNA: TGTGCCAGCAGCGAAGGGATTACTAAGGAGTCTGGCTACACCTTC; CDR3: CASSEGITKESGYTF
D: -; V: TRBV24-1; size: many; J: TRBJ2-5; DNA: TGTGCCACCAGTGATTACCGGGGAGAGACCCAGTACTTC; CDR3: CATSDYRGETQYF
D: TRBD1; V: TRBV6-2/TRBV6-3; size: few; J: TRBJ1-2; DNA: TGTGCCAGCAGTTGGCCGGGACAGTCGGTTGGCTACACCTTC; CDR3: CASSWPGQSVGYTF
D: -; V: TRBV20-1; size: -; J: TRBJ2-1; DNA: TGCAGTGCTAGCCTAGGGGGTCGATTCAATGAGCAGTTCTTC; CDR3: CSASLGGRFNEQFF
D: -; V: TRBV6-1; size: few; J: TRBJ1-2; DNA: TGTGCCAGCAGTGAAACCGACAACTATGGCTACACCTTC; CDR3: CASSETDNYGYTF
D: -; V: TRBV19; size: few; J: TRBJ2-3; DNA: TGTGCCAGTGGGGCTTTTAGCACAGATACGCAGTATTTT; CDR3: CASGAFSTDTQYF
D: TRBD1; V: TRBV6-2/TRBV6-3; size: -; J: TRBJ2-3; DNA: TGTGCCAGCAGTTACGGGACAGGGTTCTCAGATACGCAGTATTTT; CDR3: CASSYGTGFSDTQYF
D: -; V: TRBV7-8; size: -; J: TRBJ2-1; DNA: TGTGCCAGCAGCCAAGGGGACCCTGAGCAGTTCTTC; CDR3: CASSQGDPEQFF
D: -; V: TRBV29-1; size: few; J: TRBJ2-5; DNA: TGCAGCGTTGAAAGCAGGGTAAACCAAGAGACCCAGTACTTC; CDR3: CSVESRVNQETQYF
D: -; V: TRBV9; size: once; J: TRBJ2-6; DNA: TGTGCCAGCAGCATAAACGTCCTGACTTTC; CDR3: CASSINVLTF
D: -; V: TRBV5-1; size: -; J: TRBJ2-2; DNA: TGCGCCAGCAGTGGGGGGACTTCGAACACCGGGGAGCTGTTTTTT; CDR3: CASSGGTSNTGELFF
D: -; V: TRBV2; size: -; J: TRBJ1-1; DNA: TGTGCCAGCAGTGACAGGAACGCTGAAGCTTTCTTT; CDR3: CASSDRNAEAFF
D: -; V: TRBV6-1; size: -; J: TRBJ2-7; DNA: TGTGCCAGCAGTGAAGTCCGGGACACCGGCGAGCAGTACTTC; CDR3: CASSEVRDTGEQYF
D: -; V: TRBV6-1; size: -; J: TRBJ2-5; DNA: TGTGCCAGCAGCAAGGACGGGTTCGGACTCAAGCAGTACTTC; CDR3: CASSKDGFGLKQYF